This T cell receptor beta chain was recovered during a study of shared clonotypes between healthy human individuals. Findings and limits, study-wide: Depth of sequencing was expected to influence donor clonotype sharing. The sampled material consisted only of blood, and tissue repertoires are likely to differ.

The V gene's germline CDR1 is PRHDT and CDR2 FYEKMQ (reference sequence). V was shortened by 4 bases and J by 5 bases, with 18 bases between the two germline ends. The CDR3 consists of 16 residues. Comments on this clone: The antigen is undetermined. A far larger clone is only one base removed, so a read error is likely. Other DNA sequences in this specimen translate into the identical CDR3.

Data came from immunoSEQ multiplex PCR; TCRdb stores just in-frame clones and leaves some out. The top ten clones hold about 12% of a sample with about 520,000 clones, approximately 81% of them seen once. The sequenced sample consisted of PBMCs. This sequence was found in a woman between 35 and 50 years old in good health. Some clones in this sample may be carry-over from other donors' samples. J is TRBJ1-3 and V is TRBV13; no reliable D call. CDR3 region: CASSWSIDRSRNTIYF. Here the CDR3 DNA reads TGTGCCAGCAGCTGGTCCATAGACCGGAGTCGAAACACCATATATTTT.